This TCR beta chain emerged from a study of T-cell reconstitution after alpha-beta-depleted transplantation in children (dated by TCRdb to the mid-2010s). For the wider study: T-cell immune reconstitution after TCRalphabeta/CD19-depleted allogeneic hematopoietic cell transplantation in children was quantitatively tracked in the study by means of TCR repertoire profiling.

In this sample, this clonotype turned up many times. It lacks a known antigen. There are no base qualities to consult, and no much larger clone falls within one base. General study outcomes and caveats: The apparently early alphabetaT-cell count recovery about two months after transplant was reportedly dependent on only several hundred rapidly expanded clones derived from non-depleted graft cells. In some patients, the high TCRbeta diversity seen at day 60 was put down to recipient T cells and intrathymic progenitors that had survived conditioning. The frequencies of hyperexpanded clones fell over the following months, and after one year, T-cell counts and TCRbeta diversity were mostly attributed to newly produced T cells.

Explained via the paper, the treatment or condition label denotes: allogeneic hematopoietic cell transplantation with graft depleted of TCRalphabeta T cells and CD19 B cells. TCRalphabeta/CD19-depleted allogeneic hematopoietic cell grafts were given to the transplant recipients, all of whom were children. Inclusive of the bounding cysteine and phenylalanine, the CDR3 is 22 residues long. CDR3 DNA only is kept here, 66 bases in frame from base 1. CDR1 and CDR2 were assigned from the germline V gene as SGHRS and YFSETQ. Trimming leaves V shorter by 7 bases and J shorter by 0 bases, with the junction holding 27 bases beyond the gene matches. Library generation was performed with PCR. The sample was run on an Illumina HiSeq 2500. TCR library preparation used molecular barcoding, with unique molecular identifiers applied to normalize quantification of the TCRbeta repertoire. TCRdb took the public reads, trimmed them with fastp at Q25, ran MiXCR for clone calling and kept in-frame beta chains. Every distinct CDR3 protein forms one entry, paired with its most common genes and DNA. The sample has about 280,000 distinct CDR3 sequences on record, 11% of them singletons. Around 24% of the sample is taken by the ten largest.

The material was peripheral blood, obtained 180 days after TCRalphabeta/CD19-depleted stem cell transplant. This chain is built from TRBV5-1 and TRBJ2-7; 11 of the junction bases match TRBD1. The sequence came from a male patient aged 2-10 years who had a stem cell transplant for chronic granulomatous disease, so the T cells may come from the graft donor. The CDR3 region reads CASVQPLEGQGAFGYSSYEQYF. The DNA sequence is TGCGCCAGCGTTCAGCCCCTTGAAGGACAGGGGGCTTTTGGGTACAGCTCCTACGAGCAGTACTTC.